This T cell receptor beta chain was captured by sequencing in a study of cytomegalovirus exposure and HLA in healthy donors. To note about this clone: What it binds is unknown.

The PCR employed 60 Vbeta primers together with 13 Jbeta primers. The data were produced by immunoSEQ multiplex PCR, yet TCRdb's version contains in-frame clones alone and is incomplete. The repertoire has about 96,000 clones, about 70% of them found once; the top ten carry more than 2.5%. Study-level results: Follow-up analysis seemed to connect common viral pathogens with several of the most significant clusters identified.

This TCR came from a female donor in good health and CMV-seropositive. The source material was PBMCs.

Here the CDR3 reads CASSGASGKGFYNEQFF. CDR3 coding DNA: TGTGCCAGCAGTGGGGCTAGCGGGAAAGGGTTCTACAATGAGCAGTTCTTC. The V call is TRBV25-1, the J call TRBJ2-1; 9 positions match TRBD2. J was trimmed by 3 bases and V by 4 bases; bases with no gene match: 10. CDR1 MGHDK and CDR2 SYGVNS come from the germline V gene. This CDR3 contains 17 residues.